Listed below are T cell receptor beta chains from one sample, sequenced in a study of hypomethylating agent response in myelodysplastic syndrome. Data came from immunoSEQ multiplex PCR; TCRdb stores just in-frame clones and leaves some out. The sample lists 3,000 or so clones, about 76% seen once, with approximately 12% in the top ten. Sequencing used bone marrow, obtained before or after starting hypomethylating agent treatment for myelodysplastic syndrome (not recorded which). These receptors all stem from a human donor with myelodysplastic syndrome. CDR3s include the opening cysteine and the closing phenylalanine or tryptophan. D genes are given only for firm matches. A row's size may be missing; if present it is once, few, many or a size class.

>TRBV6-5|-|-|TRBJ1-6
TGTGCCAGCAGTTTAGGTTCGGATTCACCCCTCCACTTT
CASSLGSDSPLHF
>TRBV19|-|-|TRBJ1-3
TGTGCCAGTAGTATTTACAGCCTCTCTGGAAACACCATATATTTT
CASSIYSLSGNTIYF
>TRBV5-6|-|-|TRBJ2-7
TGTGCCAGCAGCAGCGGGCCGTCCTACGAGCAGTACTTC
CASSSGPSYEQYF
>TRBV5-1|-|-|TRBJ1-2
TGCGCCAGCAGCTTGGAAGGACCCCTGTCTGGCTACACCTTC
CASSLEGPLSGYTF
>TRBV5-1|-|-|TRBJ1-2
TGCGCCAGCAGCTTGATTAATGGCCAGTTTGATGGCTACACCTTC
CASSLINGQFDGYTF
>TRBV11-3|-|-|TRBJ1-6
TGTGCCAGCTTGGGACCCGACGGTTCACCCCTCCACTTT
CASLGPDGSPLHF
>TRBV2|few|-|TRBJ1-2
TGTGCCAGCAGTGAAGGCAGGACCTATGGCTACACCTTC
CASSEGRTYGYTF
>TRBV18|-|-|TRBJ1-2
TGTGCCAGCTCACCATGGGGGTACTATGGCTACACCTTC
CASSPWGYYGYTF
>TRBV5-4|-|-|TRBJ2-7
TGTGCCAGCAGCTTGGACTACTACGAGCAGTACTTC
CASSLDYYEQYF
>TRBV27|-|-|TRBJ1-5
TGTGCCAGCAGTACACACGACGGGGGGGGCGGCAATCAGCCCCAGCATTTT
CASSTHDGGGGNQPQHF
>TRBV6-6|-|TRBD1|TRBJ2-1
TGTGCCAGCAGTTACTCGTTGGGACAGGGGGCCAATGAGCAGTTCTTC
CASSYSLGQGANEQFF
>TRBV7-2|-|-|TRBJ2-7
TGTGCCAGCAGCTTAGGAATCAGGTCCTACGAGCAGTACTTC
CASSLGIRSYEQYF
>TRBV19|-|TRBD1|TRBJ2-5
TGTGCCAGTAGTATCCCAGGGGGCGGCGAGACCCAGTACTTC
CASSIPGGGETQYF
>TRBV30|-|-|TRBJ2-7
TGTGCCTGGAGTGTAAGAGGCTCCGAGCAGTACTTC
CAWSVRGSEQYF
>TRBV7-9|-|-|TRBJ2-6
TGTGCCAGCAGCCCTCGGACGGGAAGCTCTGGGGCCAACGTCCTGACTTTC
CASSPRTGSSGANVLTF
>TRBV7-2|-|TRBD1|TRBJ1-2
TGTGCCAGCAGCTTTGAGGGGGCGGGGGGCTACACCTTC
CASSFEGAGGYTF
>TRBV29-1|-|TRBD2|TRBJ2-1
TGCAGCGTGGTTCCTCCCACTAGCGGGATTAATGAGCAGTTCTTC
CSVVPPTSGINEQFF
>TRBV7-9|-|TRBD2|TRBJ2-7
TGTGCCAGCAGCCCCAAATGGGGGGGGGAAACCTACGAGCAGTACTTC
CASSPKWGGETYEQYF
>TRBV2|-|TRBD1|TRBJ1-4
TGTGCCAGCAGTACAGGGGCAACTAATGAAAAACTGTTTTTT
CASSTGATNEKLFF
>TRBV7-9|-|TRBD1|TRBJ1-4
TGTGCCAGCAGCTTCGGACAGGGCGAAAAACTGTTTTTT
CASSFGQGEKLFF
>TRBV27|-|-|TRBJ1-1
TGTGCCAGCAGCCAAGGGGGAGTCGAAGCTTTCTTT
CASSQGGVEAFF
>TRBV7-7|-|-|TRBJ2-1
TGTGCTAGCAGCTTAAATGGGGGTAACAATGAGCAGTTCTTC
CASSLNGGNNEQFF
>TRBV27|-|-|TRBJ1-5
TGTGCCAGCAGTTTACAGGGGAGTCAGCCCCAGCATTTT
CASSLQGSQPQHF
>TRBV7-9|-|-|TRBJ1-1
TGTGCCAGCAGCTCGACCAAAAAGACAGCCCTGAACACTGAAGCTTTCTTT
CASSSTKKTALNTEAFF
>TRBV5-1|-|-|TRBJ2-1
TGCGCCAGCAGCTTGGAGACATATTCCTACAATGAGCAGTTCTTC
CASSLETYSYNEQFF
>TRBV5-1|-|TRBD1|TRBJ1-2
TGCGCCAGCAGCTCCGGGGACAGATCCCCTTCTTTGTATGGCTACACCTTC
CASSSGDRSPSLYGYTF
>TRBV5-1|-|-|TRBJ2-7
TGCGCCAGCAGTTGGGGGAACAACGAGCAGTACTTC
CASSWGNNEQYF
>TRBV19|-|-|TRBJ1-5
TGTGCCAGTACCGAGGGGGGTCAGCCCCAGCATTTT
CASTEGGQPQHF
>TRBV7-2|few|-|TRBJ1-1
TGTGCCAGCAGCTCACAGGGAGACACTGAAGCTTTCTTT
CASSSQGDTEAFF
>TRBV7-9|-|TRBD1|TRBJ2-1
TGTGCCAGCAGCCCCCAGGGACAGGGGCCGTACAATGAGCAGTTCTTC
CASSPQGQGPYNEQFF
>TRBV5-4|-|-|TRBJ1-2
TGTGCCAGCTCTACAGGGAATTTACTCTATGGCTACACCTTC
CASSTGNLLYGYTF
>TRBV27|-|-|TRBJ1-6
TGTGCCAGCAACGTTCGGGGACACACCGTTTCACCCCTCCACTTT
CASNVRGHTVSPLHF
>TRBV4-1|-|-|TRBJ2-4
TGCGCCAGCAGGGGGGTAGAAGGCATAGCCAAAAACATTCAGTACTTC
CASRGVEGIAKNIQYF
>TRBV18|-|TRBD1|TRBJ1-1
TGTGCCAGCTCACCTGGACAGGACACTGAAGCTTTCTTT
CASSPGQDTEAFF
>TRBV15|-|TRBD2|TRBJ2-1
TGTGCCACCAGCAGAGAGGTAGCGGGGGGAGCATACAATGAGCAGTTCTTC
CATSREVAGGAYNEQFF
>TRBV20-1|-|-|TRBJ2-3
TGCAGTGCTAGTTTGCCAGATACGCAGTATTTT
CSASLPDTQYF
>TRBV7-9|-|TRBD2|TRBJ2-1
TGTGCCAGCAGCCTATCTAGCGGGGGAAATGAGCAGTTCTTC
CASSLSSGGNEQFF
>TRBV10-3|-|TRBD1|TRBJ2-3
TGTGCCATCAGTAGTGGGACAGGGGTGGATACGCAGTATTTT
CAISSGTGVDTQYF
>TRBV2|-|-|TRBJ1-4
TGTGCCAGCAGTGAAGTTGGTAGACAGACAACTAATGAAAAACTGTTTTTT
CASSEVGRQTTNEKLFF
>TRBV6-5|-|TRBD2|TRBJ2-1
TGTGCCAGCAGTTACTGGCGGGGGGGGTACAATGAGCAGTTCTTC
CASSYWRGGYNEQFF
>TRBV19|-|TRBD1|TRBJ2-7
TGTGCCAGTAGTCGGACAGGGGGGATCTCCTACGAGCAGTACTTC
CASSRTGGISYEQYF
>TRBV6-5|-|-|TRBJ2-7
TGTGCCAGCAGTTCCCAGAATCCCTACGAGCAGTACTTC
CASSSQNPYEQYF
>TRBV7-2|once|-|TRBJ2-7
TGTGCCAGCAGCTTAGTAGGGGGGGCGAACAGTCCCGAGCAGTACTTC
CASSLVGGANSPEQYF
>TRBV6-6|-|TRBD2|TRBJ2-3
TGTGCCACATACTTTAGCGGGGGGCATGGAGATACGCAGTATTTT
CATYFSGGHGDTQYF
>TRBV9|-|TRBD2|TRBJ2-5
TGTGCCAGCAGCCTCACTAGCGGGGGGGGTCGGGAGACCCAGTACTTC
CASSLTSGGGRETQYF
>TRBV7-9|once|TRBD1|TRBJ2-7
TGTGCCAGCAGCCCCCCGGGACAGTCCTACGAGCAGTACTTC
CASSPPGQSYEQYF
>TRBV7-9|-|-|TRBJ1-1
TGTGCCAGCAGCTCAAACACTGAAGCTTTCTTT
CASSSNTEAFF